This TCR beta chain was sequenced in a study of shared clonotypes between healthy human individuals. Some clones are missing from TCRdb's copy, which holds only in-frame ones; the method was immunoSEQ multiplex PCR. The sample holds about 2.4 million clones, over 85% seen once. Germline loops: CDR1 MNHNY, CDR2 SVGAGI (reference sequence). The length of the CDR3 is 13 residues. The germline V and J ends were trimmed by 9 bases and 3 bases, with 13 bases remaining between them. The chain couples TRBV6-6 to TRBJ2-3, with D perhaps TRBD2 (7 bases). Sequenced input: naive CD4+ T cells sorted from blood. Subset of the sample: CD45RA+ positively selected. The TCR comes from a man younger than 35 in good health. Here the CDR3 reads CASTEGGTDTQYF. The DNA for the CDR3 is TGTGCCAGTACCGAGGGGGGGACAGATACGCAGTATTTT.